Below, one TCR beta chain is given with its context. The length of the CDR3 is 14 residues. CDR1 SGHRS and CDR2 YFSETQ come from the germline V gene. The V segment lost 4 bases and the J segment 1 base; nucleotides outside the gene matches: 4. This sample stems from a study of cytomegalovirus exposure and HLA in healthy donors. The primer mix had 60 Vbeta and 13 Jbeta primers. TCRdb keeps only in-frame clones here, not all; method: immunoSEQ multiplex PCR. Among about 110,000 clones listed, 79% were seen once. The chain is built from TRBV5-1 and TRBJ1-2; TRBD1 aligns across 7 bases. What was sequenced was PBMCs. This TCR was recovered from a woman younger than 30 in good health and CMV-seropositive. The CDR3 coding sequence is TGCGCCAGCAGCCTAGGGGGCTATAACTATGGCTACACCTTC. It translates to CASSLGGYNYGYTF. The entire variable domain, with the rest obtained from reference TRBV5-1 and TRBJ1-2, is as follows: KAGVTQTPRYLIKTRGQQVTLSCSPISGHRSVSWYQQTPGQGLQFLFEYFSETQRNKGNFPGRFSGRQFSNSRSEMNVSTLELGDSALYLCASSLGGYNYGYTFGSGTRLTVV.